This TCR beta chain derives from a study of shared clonotypes between healthy human individuals. Study conclusions and caveats: Larger estimated richness was generally recorded for naive subsets relative to memory subsets. Only blood samples were collected, and tissue repertoires likely differ.

Original analysis: Filtering differed since immunoSEQ provided only junctions, with no quality scores. Method: immunoSEQ multiplex PCR; TCRdb's copy keeps in-frame clones and lacks some. Clone size and V and J calls were adopted from that table, with D and trimming inferred from the DNA. The table includes about 2.4 million clones, 80% to 95% detected once. Trimming took 4 bases from V and 3 from J; bases not matched to a gene: 6. Germline CDR1 SGHRS, CDR2 YFSETQ. The CDR3 runs to 15 residues. Note on this clone: Its antigen is not identified. Other nucleotide sequences from this sample produce the same CDR3.

HIV-negative, healthy adults without recent acute infections or vaccinations were the donors. This TCR came from a man aged 18 to 35 in good health. Some clones in this sample may be carry-over from other donors' samples. The sample was naive CD4+ T cells from PBMCs. Subset described: CD45RA+ positively selected. J is TRBJ2-7 and V is TRBV5-1, with 11 bases lining up with TRBD2. In DNA form, the CDR3 reads TGCGCCAGCAGCCCCGGGACTAGCGGATACTACGAGCAGTACTTC. Its protein product is CASSPGTSGYYEQYF.